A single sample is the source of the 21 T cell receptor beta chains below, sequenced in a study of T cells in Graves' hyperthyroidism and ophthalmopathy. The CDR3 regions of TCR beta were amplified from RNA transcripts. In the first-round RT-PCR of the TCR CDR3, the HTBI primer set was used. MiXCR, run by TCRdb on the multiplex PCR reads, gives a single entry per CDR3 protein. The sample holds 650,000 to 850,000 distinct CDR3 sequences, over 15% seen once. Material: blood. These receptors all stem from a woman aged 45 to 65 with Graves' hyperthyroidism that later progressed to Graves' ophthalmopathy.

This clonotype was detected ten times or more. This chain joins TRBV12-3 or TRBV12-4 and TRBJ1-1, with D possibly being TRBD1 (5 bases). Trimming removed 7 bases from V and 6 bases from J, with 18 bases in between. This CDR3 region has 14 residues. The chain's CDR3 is CASTSRGGKAEAFF. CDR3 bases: TGTGCCAGCACTTCACGGGGGGGGAAGGCTGAAGCTTTCTTT.

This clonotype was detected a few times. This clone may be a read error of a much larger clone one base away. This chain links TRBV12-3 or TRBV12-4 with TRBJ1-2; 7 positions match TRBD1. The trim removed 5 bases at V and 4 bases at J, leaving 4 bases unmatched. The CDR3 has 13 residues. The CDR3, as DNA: TGTGCCAGCAGTATAGACAGGGCCTATGGCTACACCTTC. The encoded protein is CASSIDRAYGYTF.

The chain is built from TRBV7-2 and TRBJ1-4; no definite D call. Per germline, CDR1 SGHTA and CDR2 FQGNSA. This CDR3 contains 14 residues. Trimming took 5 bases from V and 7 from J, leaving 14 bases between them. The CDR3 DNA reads TGTGCCAGCAGCCCGTACACGGGCGGTGAAAAACTGTTTTTT. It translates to CASSPYTGGEKLFF.

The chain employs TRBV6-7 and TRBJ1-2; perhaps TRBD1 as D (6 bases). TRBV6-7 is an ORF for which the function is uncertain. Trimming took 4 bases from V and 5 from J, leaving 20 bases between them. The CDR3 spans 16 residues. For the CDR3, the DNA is TGTGCCAGCAGTTCCCAGTGGCTGAGGGGGGGGTATGGCTACACCTTC. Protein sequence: CASSSQWLRGGYGYTF.

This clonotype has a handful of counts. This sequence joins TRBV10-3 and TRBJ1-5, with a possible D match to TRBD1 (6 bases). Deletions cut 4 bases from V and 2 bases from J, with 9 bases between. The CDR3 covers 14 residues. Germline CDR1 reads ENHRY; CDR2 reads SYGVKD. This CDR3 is CAISGDIGNQPQHF. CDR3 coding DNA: TGTGCCATCAGTGGGGACATTGGCAATCAGCCCCAGCATTTT.

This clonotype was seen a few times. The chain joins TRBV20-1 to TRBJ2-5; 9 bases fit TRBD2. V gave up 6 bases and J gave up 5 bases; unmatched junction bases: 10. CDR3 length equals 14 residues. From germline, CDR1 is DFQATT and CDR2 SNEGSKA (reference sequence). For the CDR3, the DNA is TGCAGTGCCCTACTGGCGGGGGGGGGTGAGACCCAGTACTTC. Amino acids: CSALLAGGGETQYF.

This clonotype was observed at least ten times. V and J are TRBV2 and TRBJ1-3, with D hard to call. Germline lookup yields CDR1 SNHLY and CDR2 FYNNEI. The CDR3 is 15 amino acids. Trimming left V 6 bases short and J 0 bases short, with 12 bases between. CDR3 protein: CASRFSDGSGNTIYF. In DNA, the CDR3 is TGTGCCAGCAGATTTTCCGACGGCTCTGGAAACACCATATATTTT.

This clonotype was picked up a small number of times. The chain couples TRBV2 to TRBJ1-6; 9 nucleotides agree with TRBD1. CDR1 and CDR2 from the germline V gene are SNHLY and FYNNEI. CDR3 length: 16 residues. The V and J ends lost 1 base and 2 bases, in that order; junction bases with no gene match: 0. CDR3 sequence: CASSEGQGAYNSPLHF. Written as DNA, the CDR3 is TGTGCCAGCAGTGAAGGACAGGGGGCCTATAATTCACCCCTCCACTTT.

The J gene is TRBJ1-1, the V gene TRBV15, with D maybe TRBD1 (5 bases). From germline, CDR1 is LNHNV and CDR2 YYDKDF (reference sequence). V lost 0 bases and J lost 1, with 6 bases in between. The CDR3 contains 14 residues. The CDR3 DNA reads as TGTGCCACCAGCAGAGAGGGGCAGAACACTGAAGCTTTCTTT. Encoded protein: CATSREGQNTEAFF. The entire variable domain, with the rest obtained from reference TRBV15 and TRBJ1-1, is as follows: DAMVIQNPRYQVTQFGKPVTLSCSQTLNHNVMYWYQQKSSQAPKLLFHYYDKDFNNEADTPDNFQSRRPNTSFCFLDIRSPGLGDTAMYLCATSREGQNTEAFFGQGTRLTVV.

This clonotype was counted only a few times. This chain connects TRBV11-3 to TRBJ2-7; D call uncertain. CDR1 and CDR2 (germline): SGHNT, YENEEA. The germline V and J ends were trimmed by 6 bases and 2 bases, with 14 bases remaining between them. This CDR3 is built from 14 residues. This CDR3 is CASSPRVPPYEQYF. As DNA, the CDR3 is TGTGCCAGCAGTCCTCGGGTCCCTCCCTACGAGCAGTACTTC.

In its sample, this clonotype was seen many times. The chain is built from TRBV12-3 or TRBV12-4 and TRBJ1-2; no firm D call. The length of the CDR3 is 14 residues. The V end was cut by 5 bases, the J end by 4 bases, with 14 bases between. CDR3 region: CASSLGYVPYGYTF. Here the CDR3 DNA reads TGTGCCAGCAGTCTGGGATATGTTCCCTATGGCTACACCTTC.

CDR3 DNA sequence: TGCAGCGTTGTAAAGCGGGGGGCTTTCACAGATACGCAGTATTTT. This codes for CSVVKRGAFTDTQYF. The rearrangement joins TRBV29-1 to TRBJ2-3, with 9 bases matching TRBD2. The germline gives CDR1 SQVTM, CDR2 ANQGSEA. Trimming removed 4 bases from V and 2 bases from J; junction bases left unmatched: 7. The CDR3 has 15 amino acids.

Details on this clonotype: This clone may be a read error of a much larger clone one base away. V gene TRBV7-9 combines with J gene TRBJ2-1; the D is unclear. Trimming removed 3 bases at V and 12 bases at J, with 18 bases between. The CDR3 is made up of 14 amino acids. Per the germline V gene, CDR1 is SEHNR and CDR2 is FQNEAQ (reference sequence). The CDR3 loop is CASSFSGSGDVQFF. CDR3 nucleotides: TGTGCCAGCAGCTTTTCCGGGTCTGGGGATGTGCAGTTCTTC. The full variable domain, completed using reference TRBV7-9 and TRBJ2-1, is DTGVSQNPRHKITKRGQNVTFRCDPISEHNRLYWYRQTLGQGPEFLTYFQNEAQLEKSRLLSDRFSAERPKGSFSTLEIQRTEQGDSAMYLCASSFSGSGDVQFFGPGTRLTVL.

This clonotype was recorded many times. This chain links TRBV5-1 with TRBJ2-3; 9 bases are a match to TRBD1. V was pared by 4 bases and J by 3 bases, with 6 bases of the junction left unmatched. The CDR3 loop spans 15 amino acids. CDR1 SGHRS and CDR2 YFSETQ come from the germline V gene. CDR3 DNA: TGCGCCAGCAGCACCGGACAGGGGCGAACAGATACGCAGTATTTT. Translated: CASSTGQGRTDTQYF.

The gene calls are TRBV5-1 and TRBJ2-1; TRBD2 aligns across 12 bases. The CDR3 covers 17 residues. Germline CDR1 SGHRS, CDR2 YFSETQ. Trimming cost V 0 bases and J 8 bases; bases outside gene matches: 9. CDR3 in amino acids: CASSLAELAGGSYEQFF. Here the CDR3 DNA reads TGCGCCAGCAGCTTGGCCGAACTAGCGGGGGGTAGCTATGAGCAGTTCTTC. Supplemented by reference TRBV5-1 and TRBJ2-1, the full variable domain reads KAGVTQTPRYLIKTRGQQVTLSCSPISGHRSVSWYQQTPGQGLQFLFEYFSETQRNKGNFPGRFSGRQFSNSRSEMNVSTLELGDSALYLCASSLAELAGGSYEQFFGPGTRLTVL.

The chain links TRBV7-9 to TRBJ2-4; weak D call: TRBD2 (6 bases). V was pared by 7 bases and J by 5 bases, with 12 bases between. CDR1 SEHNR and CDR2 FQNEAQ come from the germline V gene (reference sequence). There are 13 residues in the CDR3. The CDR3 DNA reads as TGTGCCAGCACCCGGGCGGGGCAAAACATTCAGTACTTC. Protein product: CASTRAGQNIQYF.

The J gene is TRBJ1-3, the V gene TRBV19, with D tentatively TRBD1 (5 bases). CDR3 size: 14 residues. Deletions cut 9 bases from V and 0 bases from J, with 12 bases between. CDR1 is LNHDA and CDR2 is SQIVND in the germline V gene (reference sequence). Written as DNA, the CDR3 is TGTGCCAGCCAGACAGTAAGCTCTGGAAACACCATATATTTT. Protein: CASQTVSSGNTIYF.

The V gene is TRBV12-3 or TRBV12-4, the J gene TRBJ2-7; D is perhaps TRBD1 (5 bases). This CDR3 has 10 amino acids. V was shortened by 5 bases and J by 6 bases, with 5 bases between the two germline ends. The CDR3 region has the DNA TGTGCCAGCAGTGGGGCCGAGCAGTACTTC. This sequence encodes CASSGAEQYF.

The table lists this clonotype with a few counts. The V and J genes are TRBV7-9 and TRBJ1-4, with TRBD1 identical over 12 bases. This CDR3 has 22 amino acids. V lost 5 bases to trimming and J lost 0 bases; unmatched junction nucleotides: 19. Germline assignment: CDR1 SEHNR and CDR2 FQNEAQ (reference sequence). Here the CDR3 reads CASSPSFYLGQGATPTNEKLFF. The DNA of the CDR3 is TGTGCCAGCAGCCCCAGTTTTTATCTGGGACAGGGGGCGACTCCAACTAATGAAAAACTGTTTTTT.

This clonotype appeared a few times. CDR3 DNA sequence: TGTGCCAGCAGCAAGAGCGGGGGGGCGGCCAATGAGCAGTTCTTC. This codes for CASSKSGGAANEQFF. The rearrangement uses TRBV2 and TRBJ2-1; 10 nucleotides line up with TRBD2. The CDR3 is 15 residues long. The V segment lost 6 bases and the J segment 6 bases; nucleotides outside the gene matches: 8. Germline assignment: CDR1 SNHLY and CDR2 FYNNEI. The whole variable domain, remainder taken from reference TRBV2 and TRBJ2-1, is EPEVTQTPSHQVTQMGQEVILRCVPISNHLYFYWYRQILGQKVEFLVSFYNNEISEKSEIFDDQFSVERPDGSNFTLKIRSTKLEDSAMYFCASSKSGGAANEQFFGPGTRLTVL.

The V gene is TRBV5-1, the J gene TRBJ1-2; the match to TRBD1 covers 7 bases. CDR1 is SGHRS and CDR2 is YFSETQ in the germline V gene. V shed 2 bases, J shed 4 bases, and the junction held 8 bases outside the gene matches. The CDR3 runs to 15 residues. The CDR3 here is CASSFGTATGYGYTF. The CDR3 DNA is TGCGCCAGCAGCTTTGGGACAGCGACGGGCTATGGCTACACCTTC.